This T cell receptor beta chain was observed in a study of shared clonotypes between healthy human individuals. Findings of the study overall: Donors were few, which limited the genetic and exposure-history diversity represented.

This CDR3 is 13 amino acids long. Per the germline V gene, CDR1 is SGHRS and CDR2 is YFSETQ. The V segment lost 1 base and the J segment 5 bases; nucleotides outside the gene matches: 0. A deep-level run was used for the assay. This table comes from immunoSEQ multiplex PCR, and its TCRdb copy is limited to in-frame clones, with some not included. Among hundreds of thousands of clones listed, about 79% were seen once. The sample holds one count of this clone. The target antigen is unknown. The source of this sequence is a woman between 35 and 50 years old in good health. Some clones in this sample may be carry-over from other donors' samples. Sequencing input: PBMCs. The chain joins TRBV5-1 to TRBJ2-3; 8 bases match TRBD2. CDR3 coding DNA: TGCGCCAGCAGCTTGACTAGCGGAGATACGCAGTATTTT. Translating gives CASSLTSGDTQYF.